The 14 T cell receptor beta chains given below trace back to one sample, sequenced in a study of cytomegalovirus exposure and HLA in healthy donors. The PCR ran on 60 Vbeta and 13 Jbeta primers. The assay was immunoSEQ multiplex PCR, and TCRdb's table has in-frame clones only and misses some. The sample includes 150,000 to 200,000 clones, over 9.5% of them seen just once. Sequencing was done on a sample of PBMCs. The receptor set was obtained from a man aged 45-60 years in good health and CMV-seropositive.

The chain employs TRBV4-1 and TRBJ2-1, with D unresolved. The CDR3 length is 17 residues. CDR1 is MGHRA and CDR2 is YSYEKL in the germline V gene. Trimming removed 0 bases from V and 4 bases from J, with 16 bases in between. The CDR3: CASSQDKNTVRYNEQFF. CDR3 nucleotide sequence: TGCGCCAGCAGCCAAGATAAAAACACTGTGAGGTACAATGAGCAGTTCTTC.

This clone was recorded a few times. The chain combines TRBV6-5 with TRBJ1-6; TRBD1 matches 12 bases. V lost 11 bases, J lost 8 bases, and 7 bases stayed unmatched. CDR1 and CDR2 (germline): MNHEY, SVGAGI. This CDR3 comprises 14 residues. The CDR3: CAAGTGGPDSPLHF. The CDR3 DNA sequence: TGTGCCGCCGGGACAGGGGGCCCCGATTCACCCCTCCACTTT.

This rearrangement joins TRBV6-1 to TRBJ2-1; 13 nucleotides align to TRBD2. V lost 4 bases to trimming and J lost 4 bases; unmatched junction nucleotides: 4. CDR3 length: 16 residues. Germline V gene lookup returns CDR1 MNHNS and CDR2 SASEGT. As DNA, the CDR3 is TGTGCCAGCAGTGGCTGGACTAGCGGGGGTTACAATGAGCAGTTCTTC. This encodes CASSGWTSGGYNEQFF.

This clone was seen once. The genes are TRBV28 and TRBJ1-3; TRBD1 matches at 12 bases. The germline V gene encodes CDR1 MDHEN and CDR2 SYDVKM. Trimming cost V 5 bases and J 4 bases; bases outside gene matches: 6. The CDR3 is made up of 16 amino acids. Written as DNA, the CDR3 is TGTGCCAGCAGTACGGGACAGGGGGCCCAGGGAAACACCATATATTTT. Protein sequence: CASSTGQGAQGNTIYF.

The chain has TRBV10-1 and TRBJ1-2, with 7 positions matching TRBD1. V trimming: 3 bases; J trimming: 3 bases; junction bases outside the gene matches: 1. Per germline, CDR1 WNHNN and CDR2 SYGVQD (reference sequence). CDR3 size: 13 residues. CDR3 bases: TGCGCCAGCAGTGAAGGGACAGACTATGGCTACACCTTC. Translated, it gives CASSEGTDYGYTF.

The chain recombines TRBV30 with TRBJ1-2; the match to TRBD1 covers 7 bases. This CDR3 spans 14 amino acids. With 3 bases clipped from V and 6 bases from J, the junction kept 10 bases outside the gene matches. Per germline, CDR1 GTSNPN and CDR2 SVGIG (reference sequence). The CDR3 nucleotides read TGTGCCTGGAGCAGAACAGGGGAAAGCGATGGCTACACCTTC. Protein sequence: CAWSRTGESDGYTF.

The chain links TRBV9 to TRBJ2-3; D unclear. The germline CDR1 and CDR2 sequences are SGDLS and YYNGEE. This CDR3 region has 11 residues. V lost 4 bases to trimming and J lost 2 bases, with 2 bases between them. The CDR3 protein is CASSLTDTQYF. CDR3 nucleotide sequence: TGTGCCAGCAGCCTCACAGATACGCAGTATTTT.

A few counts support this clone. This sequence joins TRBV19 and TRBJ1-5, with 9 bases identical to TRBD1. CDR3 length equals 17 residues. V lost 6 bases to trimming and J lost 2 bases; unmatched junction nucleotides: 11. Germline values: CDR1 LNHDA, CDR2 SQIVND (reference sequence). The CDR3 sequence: CASSLGTGPGGNQPQHF. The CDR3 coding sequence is TGTGCCAGTAGCCTAGGGACAGGGCCCGGGGGCAATCAGCCCCAGCATTTT.

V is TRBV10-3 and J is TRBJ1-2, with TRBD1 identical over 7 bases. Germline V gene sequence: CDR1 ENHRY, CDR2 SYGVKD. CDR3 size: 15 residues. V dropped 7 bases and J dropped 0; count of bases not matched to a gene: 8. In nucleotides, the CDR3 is TGTGCCATCAATCCCGGGACAGCTACTAACTATGGCTACACCTTC. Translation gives CAINPGTATNYGYTF.

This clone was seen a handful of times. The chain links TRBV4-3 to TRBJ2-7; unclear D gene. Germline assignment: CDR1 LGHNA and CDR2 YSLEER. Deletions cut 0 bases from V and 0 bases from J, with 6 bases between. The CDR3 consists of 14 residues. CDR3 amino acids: CASSQDPISYEQYF. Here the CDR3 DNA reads TGCGCCAGCAGCCAAGATCCAATCTCCTACGAGCAGTACTTC.

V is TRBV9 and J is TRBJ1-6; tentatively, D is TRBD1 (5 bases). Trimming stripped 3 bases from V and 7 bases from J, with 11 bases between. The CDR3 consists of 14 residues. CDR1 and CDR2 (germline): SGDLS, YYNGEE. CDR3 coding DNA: TGTGCCAGCAGCGACGGAAGGGGCAATTCACCCCTCCACTTT. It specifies CASSDGRGNSPLHF.

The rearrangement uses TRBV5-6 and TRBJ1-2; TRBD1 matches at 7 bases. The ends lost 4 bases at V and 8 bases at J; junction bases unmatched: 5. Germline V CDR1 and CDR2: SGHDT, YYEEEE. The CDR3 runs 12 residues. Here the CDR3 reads CASSLTGAGYTF. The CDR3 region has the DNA TGTGCCAGCAGCCTAACAGGGGCCGGCTACACCTTC.

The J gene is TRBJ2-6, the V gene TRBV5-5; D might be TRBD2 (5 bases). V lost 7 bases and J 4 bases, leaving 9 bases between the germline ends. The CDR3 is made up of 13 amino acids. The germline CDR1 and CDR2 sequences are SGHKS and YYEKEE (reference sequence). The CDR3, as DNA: TGTGCCAGCGAGAGGGCCGGGGCCAACGTCCTGACTTTC. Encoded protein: CASERAGANVLTF.

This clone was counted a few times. CDR3 residues: CASSNKDTQYF. CDR3 in DNA: TGCGCCAGCAGCAACAAAGATACGCAGTATTTT. V usage is TRBV10-2 and J usage is TRBJ2-3; D ambiguous. The V gene lost 6 bases and the J gene lost 5 bases, with 6 bases spanning the gap. The length of the CDR3 is 11 residues. The germline CDR1 and CDR2 sequences are WSHSY and SAAADI.